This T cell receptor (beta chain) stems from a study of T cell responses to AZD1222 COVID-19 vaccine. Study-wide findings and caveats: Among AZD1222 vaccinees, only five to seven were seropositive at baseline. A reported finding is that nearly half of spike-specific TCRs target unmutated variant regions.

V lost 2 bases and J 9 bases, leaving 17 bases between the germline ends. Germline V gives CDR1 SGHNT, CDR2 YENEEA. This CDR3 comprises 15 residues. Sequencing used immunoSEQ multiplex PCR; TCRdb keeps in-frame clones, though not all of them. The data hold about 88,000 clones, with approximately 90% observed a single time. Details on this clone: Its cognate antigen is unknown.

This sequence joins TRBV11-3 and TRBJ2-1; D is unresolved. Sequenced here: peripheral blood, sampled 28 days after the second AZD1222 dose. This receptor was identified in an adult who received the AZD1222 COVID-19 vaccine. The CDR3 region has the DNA TGTGCCAGCAGCTTACCAGGACGGGCTATTGGTGAGCAGTTCTTC. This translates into CASSLPGRAIGEQFF. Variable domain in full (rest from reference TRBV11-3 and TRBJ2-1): EAGVVQSPRYKIIEKKQPVAFWCNPISGHNTLYWYLQNLGQGPELLIRYENEEAVDDSQLPKDRFSAERLKGVDSTLKIQPAELGDSAVYLCASSLPGRAIGEQFFGPGTRLTVL.